This T cell receptor beta chain is from a study of OX40 agonist ivuxolimab in advanced cancers. Clones were read by immunoSEQ multiplex PCR, and TCRdb kept only the in-frame ones, dropping some. This sample yields 84,000 or so clones, of which nearly 90% are seen a single time; 0.25% to 0.3% belongs to the top ten. The germline V gene has CDR1 SQVTM and CDR2 ANQGSEA. The CDR3 extends over 14 amino acids. V lost 2 bases and J lost 6; bases outside the gene matches: 10. Material: CD4+ or CD8+ T cells sorted from blood, obtained in a trial of the OX40 agonist ivuxolimab. This receptor was identified in an adult with an advanced solid tumor such as melanoma, head and neck, liver or kidney cancer. This rearrangement joins TRBV29-1 to TRBJ2-7, with 7 nucleotides matching TRBD2. This CDR3 reads CSVEYSGPGGEQYF. The CDR3 coding sequence is TGCAGCGTTGAATATAGCGGTCCGGGGGGCGAGCAGTACTTC.